This TCR delta chain was recovered during a study of γδ T cells in repeated Plasmodium falciparum infection. Turning to the study itself: Some Malian samples span acute malaria episodes; others come from no-transmission periods. General observations from the study: Vdelta2-negative gammadelta repertoires, largely Vdelta1+, seemingly showed infection-driven waves of new clonal selection. Vdelta2-negative gammadelta repertoires appeared less diverse and less shared in Malian than Australian children.

In its sample, this clone was seen a few times. What it binds is not known. A far larger clone lies a single base away; this is likely a read error. Trimming removed 1 base at V and 3 bases at J, with 57 bases between. The CDR3 has 31 residues. Germline V gives CDR1 TSWWSYY, CDR2 QGS. TCRdb reanalysed the multiplex PCR reads with CATT. The sample lists 50,000 to 60,000 delta-chain clones; roughly 2% were seen once. Bulk repertoires came from Vgamma9/Vdelta2+ or Vdelta2-negative gammadelta T cells flow-sorted from PBMC. Source material: gamma-delta T cells from blood. The J gene is TRDJ2, the V gene TRDV1; D may be TRDD3 (8 bases). Matching the DNA to germline supplied the J gene, which TCRdb does not give. This clonotype was obtained from a pool of human donors (malaria-infected and uninfected, not separated). The CDR3 DNA sequence: TGTGCTCTTGGGGAACCAGGTACCCTTTTTCCTACGATAGGAAAGGCGGTTAATATTCTGGGGGACCCGGGGGTGACAGCACAACTCTTCTTT. Amino acids: CALGEPGTLFPTIGKAVNILGDPGVTAQLFF.